A selection of T cell receptor beta chains follows, all from one sample in a study of T cell changes during pregnancy in multiple sclerosis. Clones were read by immunoSEQ multiplex PCR, and TCRdb kept only the in-frame ones, dropping some. The sample includes about 92,000 clones, 94% seen only once; the top ten take 2% to 2.5%. Material: peripheral blood, obtained in the third trimester of pregnancy. These receptors originate from a female donor with multiple sclerosis, enrolled in a pregnancy study. The conserved cysteine and the conserved F or W are not part of the CDR3 here. The order of the fields is V gene, CDR3 protein.

TRBV4-3 ASSQDLPGNTEAF
TRBV27 ASSLSFQGKETQY
TRBV6-1 ASSEGRNTIY
TRBV27 ASFPLSGATDTQY
TRBV15 ATKISTQGREKLF
TRBV4-2 ASSQDPGSYEQY
TRBV2 ASRGTYNEQF
TRBV27 ASSLQSPRFDRGNNQPQH
TRBV19 ASLAGAGELF
TRBV7-3 ASSLTGAHEQY
TRBV5-6 ASSLAAGLAEIQETQY
TRBV2 ASRGSGSGSDTQY
TRBV5-1 ASRDPGLAYYEQY
TRBV9 ASSAWTSGTDTQY
TRBV2 ASSVRNTGELF
TRBV2 ASSESQEGGYT
TRBV7-8 ASRSAGGYDYGYT
TRBV5-1 ASSWRTGELF
TRBV29-1 SVDPTGGPGNEQF
TRBV7-8 ASGGLAGYNEQF
TRBV5-1 ASSLRTSGRAVEQY
TRBV25-1 ASSELEGNTEAF
TRBV6-1 ASSRDRGSTDTQY
TRBV6-1 ASSNTDINYEQY
TRBV2 ASSESGSLETQY
TRBV28 ASFRGQETQY
TRBV7-6 AGSNPRGITYNEQF
TRBV19 ASRLGGLAGGNEQF
TRBV25-1 ASSGPANRDYGYT
TRBV19 ASRPTLGSNQPQH
TRBV5-6 ASSLGVTRTDTQY
TRBV10-3 AISPLAGGSYEQY
TRBV10-2 ASTVTNEQF
TRBV13 ASSLGASTYEQY
TRBV6-1 ASTRGRHEQY
TRBV5-1 ASSLDYTTDTQY
TRBV29-1 SVAGGGLAGAPSTDTQY
TRBV19 ASSSRQGSPRYYGYT
TRBV7-9 ASIPGSRTGEQY
TRBV6-5 ASSLQGAPGELF
TRBV19 ASRVPGYGYT
TRBV29-1 SVEGTGVGYT
TRBV28 ASSAHQGQGNTEAF
TRBV6-1 ASSEEKSHRGRGEAF
TRBV19 ASSIASDQETQY